These 18 T cell receptor beta chains originate from one sample sequenced in a study of T cells in Graves' hyperthyroidism and ophthalmopathy. RNA transcripts yielded amplified TCR beta CDR3 regions. An initial round of RT-PCR targeting the TCR CDR3 relied on the HTBI primer set. TCRdb reprocessed the multiplex PCR reads via MiXCR and lists one record per CDR3 protein. The sample yields about 380,000 distinct CDR3 sequences, roughly 12% seen once. Sequenced input: blood. Source of these receptors: a man aged 25 to 40 with Graves' hyperthyroidism that later progressed to Graves' ophthalmopathy.

The V call is TRBV5-6, the J call TRBJ2-7, with D tentatively TRBD1 or TRBD2 (5 bases each). CDR1 and CDR2 (germline): SGHDT, YYEEEE. The ends were cut back, 0 bases at V and 2 bases at J, with 15 bases in the middle. There are 16 residues in the CDR3. The CDR3 DNA sequence: TGTGCCAGCAGCTTGGAGGGGACCTTTTTCGCCTACGAGCAGTACTTC. Translated: CASSLEGTFFAYEQYF.

This clonotype has at least ten counts. This chain joins TRBV3-1 and TRBJ1-1; tentative D call: TRBD1 (6 bases). V lost 0 bases, J lost 1 base, and 9 bases lay in between. The germline V gene encodes CDR1 LGHDT and CDR2 YNNKEL (reference sequence). The CDR3 runs to 15 residues. The CDR3 nucleotides read TGTGCCAGCAGCCAAGACTCACAGGGGAACACTGAAGCTTTCTTT. It is translated as CASSQDSQGNTEAFF.

This clonotype appeared many times. The chain links TRBV12-3 or TRBV12-4 to TRBJ1-1, with 10 bases that match TRBD1. The CDR3 covers 14 residues. V shed 6 bases, J shed 5 bases, and the junction held 6 bases outside the gene matches. For the CDR3, the DNA is TGTGCCAGCAGGACAGGGGGCGCGTGGACTGAAGCTTTCTTT. Protein sequence: CASRTGGAWTEAFF.

The genes are TRBV14 and TRBJ1-3; TRBD1 might be the D (6 bases). The germline CDR1 and CDR2 sequences are SGHDN and FVKESK. The CDR3 covers 14 residues. Between the trimmed V and J ends, which lost 2 bases and 6 bases, there was a span of 11 bases. The CDR3: CASSQPGHPNTIYF. The CDR3 region has the DNA TGTGCCAGCAGCCAACCGGGACATCCAAACACCATATATTTT.

The chain carries TRBV18 and TRBJ2-7; 8 bases agree with TRBD1. Germline CDR1 is KGHSH and CDR2 is LQKENI. V dropped 3 bases and J dropped 5; count of bases not matched to a gene: 6. The CDR3 is made up of 14 amino acids. Here the CDR3 DNA reads TGTGCCAGCTCACCTGACAGGGGAGTAGACGAGCAGTACTTC. Translating gives CASSPDRGVDEQYF.

This clonotype has a count of ten or more. CDR3: CASNPSGVSTGELFF. CDR3 sequence (DNA): TGTGCCAGCAACCCTAGCGGGGTGAGCACCGGGGAGCTGTTTTTT. The chain uses TRBV28 and TRBJ2-2, with TRBD2 matching 9 bases. After removal of 7 bases from V and 4 bases from J, the junction contained 7 bases not matched to a gene. This CDR3 has 15 amino acids. CDR1 and CDR2 (germline): MDHEN, SYDVKM.

This clonotype appeared a few times. The chain has TRBV28 and TRBJ1-2, with D unclear. V lost 3 bases and J lost 6, with 8 bases in between. This CDR3 comprises 12 residues. Germline V gene sequence: CDR1 MDHEN, CDR2 SYDVKM. The CDR3 DNA follows: TGTGCCAGCAGTTTGGCCAGCCATGGCTACACCTTC. Protein sequence: CASSLASHGYTF.

This clonotype was recorded at least ten times. The rearrangement joins TRBV6-1 to TRBJ1-2; D is unclear. The CDR3 length is 15 residues. Deletions cut 5 bases from V and 4 bases from J, with 17 bases between. CDR1 and CDR2 from the germline V gene are MNHNS and SASEGT. CDR3 sequence: CASSYNAQVLYGYTF. The CDR3 DNA reads as TGTGCCAGCAGTTACAACGCCCAGGTACTCTATGGCTACACCTTC.

This clonotype was counted ten times or more. This sequence joins TRBV6-4 and TRBJ2-2; 7 nucleotides agree with TRBD1. Germline V gene data show CDR1 as MRHNA and CDR2 as SNTAGT. After removal of 5 bases from V and 3 bases from J, the junction contained 3 bases not matched to a gene. The CDR3 is made up of 14 amino acids. CDR3 sequence (DNA): TGTGCCAGCAGTCGACAGGGACACACCGGGGAGCTGTTTTTT. Its protein product is CASSRQGHTGELFF.

As to this clonotype: One base away lies a much larger clone, so this may be a sequencing read error. This chain joins TRBV20-1 and TRBJ1-4, with D possibly TRBD1 on 5 matching bases. Germline lookup yields CDR1 DFQATT and CDR2 SNEGSKA (reference sequence). This CDR3 contains 14 residues. In DNA, the CDR3 is TGCAGTTCTAGGGGAGGTGCAGAGAATGAAAAACTGTTTTTT. It specifies CSSRGGAENEKLFF.

This clonotype has a count of ten or more. This chain joins TRBV12-3 or TRBV12-4 and TRBJ2-7, with D hard to call. The length of the CDR3 is 15 residues. The V end lost 5 bases, the J end lost 2 bases, and 16 bases lay between the germline ends. CDR3 DNA: TGTGCCAGCAGTCCAGTGGGGAATGCGGCCTACGAGCAGTACTTC. Residues: CASSPVGNAAYEQYF.

This clonotype was seen ten or more times. This sequence joins TRBV6-1 and TRBJ1-1; no firm D call. Trimming cost V 0 bases and J 6 bases, with 8 bases left between them. From germline, CDR1 is MNHNS and CDR2 SASEGT. This CDR3 has 13 amino acids. The CDR3 loop is CASSEASWSEAFF. The CDR3 bases are TGTGCCAGCAGTGAAGCGAGCTGGTCTGAAGCTTTCTTT.

At least ten counts were recorded for this clonotype. The chain is built from TRBV6-9 and TRBJ1-1; D is unresolved. Germline CDR1 is MNHGY and CDR2 is SVAAGI. Trimming shortened V by 0 bases and J by 4 bases, and 6 bases separated the two germline ends. The CDR3 totals 13 residues. This CDR3 is CASSYSGVTEAFF. CDR3 DNA: TGTGCCAGCAGTTATTCGGGAGTCACTGAAGCTTTCTTT.

The chain recombines TRBV7-8 with TRBJ1-1; TRBD1 matches at 8 bases. Germline V lookup: CDR1 SGHVS, CDR2 FQNEAQ. J gave up 1 base and V 5 bases, and 6 bases lay outside the gene matches. This CDR3 spans 15 amino acids. CDR3 residues: CASSPPGQENTEAFF. The CDR3 region has the DNA TGTGCCAGCAGCCCTCCGGGACAGGAGAACACTGAAGCTTTCTTT.

In its sample, this clonotype was seen a few times. A single base separates this from a much larger clone, so it may be a read error. This chain joins TRBV6-1 and TRBJ1-5; no reliable D call. Germline V gene lookup returns CDR1 MNHNS and CDR2 SASEGT. CDR3 length: 16 residues. The CDR3 here is CASSVGTFQPNHPQHF. DNA of the CDR3: TGTGCCAGCAGCGTTGGTACATTTCAACCCAATCACCCCCAGCATTTT.

This clonotype was seen at least ten times. The chain uses TRBV9 and TRBJ1-4; 10 bases line up with TRBD1. CDR3 size: 15 residues. CDR1 SGDLS and CDR2 YYNGEE come from the germline V gene. The J segment lost 6 bases and the V segment lost 3 bases, leaving 5 bases of the junction unmatched. CDR3 residues: CASSGAGTGDEKLFF. The CDR3 DNA follows: TGTGCCAGCAGCGGGGCCGGGACAGGGGATGAAAAACTGTTTTTT.

The rearrangement uses TRBV29-1 and TRBJ2-2; no firm D call. This CDR3 comprises 11 residues. The ends were cut back, 5 bases at V and 1 base at J, with 2 bases in the middle. Germline CDR1 SQVTM, CDR2 ANQGSEA. CDR3 loop: CSVLNTGELFF. The CDR3 DNA follows: TGCAGCGTTCTGAACACCGGGGAGCTGTTTTTT.

This clonotype was detected ten times or more. J is TRBJ2-2 and V is TRBV28; 10 nucleotides match TRBD2. V lost 6 bases, J lost 4 bases, and 8 bases stayed unmatched. The CDR3 totals 16 residues. Germline loops: CDR1 MDHEN, CDR2 SYDVKM. The CDR3 DNA reads TGTGCCAGCAGACTAGCGGGGCGTGCGAGCACCGGGGAGCTGTTTTTT. Amino acid sequence: CASRLAGRASTGELFF.